This TCR beta chain appears in the sequencing data of a study of Graves' ophthalmopathy and Graves' hyperthyroidism. The overall study: Ophthalmopathy not arising within 18 months of follow-up defined hyperthyroidism as stable.

Enrolled hyperthyroidism patients had a new diagnosis, a duration under 2 months, and an age of 18 to 65. Amplifying from RNA transcripts, the study obtained TCR beta CDR3 regions. HTBI-primed RT-PCR formed the first round, and a multiplex PCR formed the second. TCRdb used MiXCR to reprocess the multiplex PCR reads, holding one entry per CDR3 protein. The sample contains 900,000 to 1,200,000 distinct CDR3 sequences, 35% to 40% of which appear only once. Of note for this clonotype: The CDR3 end shows no conserved phenylalanine or tryptophan, and so a read error is likely.

From germline, CDR1 is SGHTA and CDR2 FQGNSA. The CDR3 is 15 amino acids. V shed 1 base and J 5 bases; nucleotides not matched to a gene: 2. The receptor was isolated from an adult man with Graves' hyperthyroidism. The chain employs TRBV7-2 and TRBJ2-2, with TRBD2 matching over 9 bases. Sequencing used peripheral blood or thyroid tissue (not recorded which). The CDR3 region has the DNA TGTGCCAGCAGCTTAGGCCTAGCGGGGACCGGGGAGCTGTTTTTG. It codes for CASSLGLAGTGELFL.